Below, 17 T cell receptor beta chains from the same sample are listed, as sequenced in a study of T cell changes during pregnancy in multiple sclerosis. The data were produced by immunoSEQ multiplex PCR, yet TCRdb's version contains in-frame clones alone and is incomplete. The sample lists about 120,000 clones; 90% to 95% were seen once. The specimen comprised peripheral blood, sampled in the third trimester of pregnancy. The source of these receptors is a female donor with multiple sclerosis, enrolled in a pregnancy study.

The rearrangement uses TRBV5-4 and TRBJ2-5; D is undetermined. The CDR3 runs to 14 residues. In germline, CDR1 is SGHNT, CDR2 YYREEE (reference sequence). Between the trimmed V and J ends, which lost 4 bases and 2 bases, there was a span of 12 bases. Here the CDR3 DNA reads TGTGCCAGCAGCAGTAGACACCTTCAAGAGACCCAGTACTTC. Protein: CASSSRHLQETQYF.

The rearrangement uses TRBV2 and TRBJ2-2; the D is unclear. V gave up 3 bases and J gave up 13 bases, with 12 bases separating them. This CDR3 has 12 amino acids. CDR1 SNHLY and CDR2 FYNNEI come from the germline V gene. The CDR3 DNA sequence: TGTGCCAGCAGTGAGACATGGCTTGGGCTGTTTTTT. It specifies CASSETWLGLFF.

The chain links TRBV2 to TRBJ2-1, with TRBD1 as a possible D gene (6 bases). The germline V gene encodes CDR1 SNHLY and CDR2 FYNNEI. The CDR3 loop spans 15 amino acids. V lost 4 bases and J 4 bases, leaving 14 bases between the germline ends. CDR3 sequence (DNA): TGTGCCAGCAGTGTGAGGACAGCGACTTACAATGAGCAGTTCTTC. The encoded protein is CASSVRTATYNEQFF.

CDR3 loop: CASSSPGLAGGLWEQFF. The CDR3 DNA reads as TGTGCCAGCAGTTCCCCCGGACTAGCGGGAGGGCTGTGGGAGCAGTTCTTC. The V and J genes are TRBV27 and TRBJ2-1; 15 nucleotides agree with TRBD2. This CDR3 is 17 amino acids long. The V segment lost 4 bases and the J segment 10 bases; nucleotides outside the gene matches: 11. CDR1 and CDR2 from the germline V gene are MNHEY and SMNVEV (reference sequence).

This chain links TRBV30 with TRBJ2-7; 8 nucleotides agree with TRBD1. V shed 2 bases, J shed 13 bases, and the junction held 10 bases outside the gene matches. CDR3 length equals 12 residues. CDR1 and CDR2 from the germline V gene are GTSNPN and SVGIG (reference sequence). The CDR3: CAWSTRDRGGYF. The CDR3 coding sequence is TGTGCCTGGAGTACACGCGACAGGGGTGGTTACTTC.

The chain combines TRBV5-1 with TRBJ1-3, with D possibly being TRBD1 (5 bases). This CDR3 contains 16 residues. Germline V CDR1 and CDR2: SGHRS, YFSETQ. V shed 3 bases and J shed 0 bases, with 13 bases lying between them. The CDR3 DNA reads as TGCGCCAGCAGCTCCACAACAGGACCCTCTGGAAACACCATATATTTT. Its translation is CASSSTTGPSGNTIYF.

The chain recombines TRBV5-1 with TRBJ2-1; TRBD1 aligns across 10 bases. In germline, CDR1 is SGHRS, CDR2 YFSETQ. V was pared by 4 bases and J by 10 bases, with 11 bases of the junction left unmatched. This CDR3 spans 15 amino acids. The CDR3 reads CASSDPGQGPSEQFF. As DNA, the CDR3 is TGCGCCAGCAGCGACCCGGGACAGGGGCCCAGCGAGCAGTTCTTC.

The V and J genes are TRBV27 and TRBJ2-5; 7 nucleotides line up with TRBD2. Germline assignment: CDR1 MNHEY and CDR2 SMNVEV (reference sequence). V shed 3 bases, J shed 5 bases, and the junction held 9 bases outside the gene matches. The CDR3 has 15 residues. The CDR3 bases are TGTGCCAGCAGTTTCTTCGGGAGGCGTGATGAGACCCAGTACTTC. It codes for CASSFFGRRDETQYF.

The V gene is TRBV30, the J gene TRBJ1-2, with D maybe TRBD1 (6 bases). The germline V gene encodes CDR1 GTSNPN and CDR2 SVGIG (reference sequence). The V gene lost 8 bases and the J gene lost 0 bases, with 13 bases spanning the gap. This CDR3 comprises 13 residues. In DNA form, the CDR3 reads TGTGCCAAGGACAGAGCTTCTAACTATGGCTACACCTTC. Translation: CAKDRASNYGYTF. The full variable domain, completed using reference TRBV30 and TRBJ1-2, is SQTIHQWPATLVQPVGSPLSLECTVEGTSNPNLYWYRQAAGRGLQLLFYSVGIGQISSEVPQNLSASRPQDRQFILSSKKLLLSDSGFYLCAKDRASNYGYTFGSGTRLTVV.

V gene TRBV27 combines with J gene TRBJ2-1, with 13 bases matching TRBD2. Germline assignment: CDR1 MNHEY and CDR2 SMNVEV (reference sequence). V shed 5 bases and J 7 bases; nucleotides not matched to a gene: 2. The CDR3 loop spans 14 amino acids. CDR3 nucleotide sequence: TGTGCCAGCAGTGGACTAGCGGGAGTAAATGAGCAGTTCTTC. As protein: CASSGLAGVNEQFF.

The CDR3 protein is CASSWDSGGGAEQFF. Here the CDR3 DNA reads TGTGCCAGCAGCTGGGATTCGGGAGGGGGCGCTGAGCAGTTCTTC. The V and J genes are TRBV6-1 and TRBJ2-1, with TRBD2 as a possible D gene (8 bases). The CDR3 spans 15 residues. The germline V gene has CDR1 MNHNS and CDR2 SASEGT. The V gene lost 6 bases and the J gene lost 9 bases, with 21 bases spanning the gap.

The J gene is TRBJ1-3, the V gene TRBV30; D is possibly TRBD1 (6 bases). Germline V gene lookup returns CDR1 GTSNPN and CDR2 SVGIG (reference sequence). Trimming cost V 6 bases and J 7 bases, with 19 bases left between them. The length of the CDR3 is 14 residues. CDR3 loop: CACPGQPFWNTIYF. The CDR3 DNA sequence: TGTGCCTGCCCGGGACAACCCTTCTGGAACACCATATATTTT.

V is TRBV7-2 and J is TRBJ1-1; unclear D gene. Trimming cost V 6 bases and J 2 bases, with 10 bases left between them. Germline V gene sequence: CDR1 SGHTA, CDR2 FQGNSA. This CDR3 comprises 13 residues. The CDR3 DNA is TGTGCCAGCAGACAAGGGAGAAACACTGAAGCTTTCTTT. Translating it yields CASRQGRNTEAFF.

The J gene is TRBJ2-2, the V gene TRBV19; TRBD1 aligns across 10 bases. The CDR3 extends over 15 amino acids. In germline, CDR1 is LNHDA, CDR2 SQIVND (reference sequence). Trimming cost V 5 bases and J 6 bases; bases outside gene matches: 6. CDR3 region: CASSVGQGSPGELFF. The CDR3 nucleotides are TGTGCCAGTAGTGTGGGACAGGGGTCCCCCGGGGAGCTGTTTTTT. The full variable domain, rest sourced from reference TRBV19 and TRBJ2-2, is DGGITQSPKYLFRKEGQNVTLSCEQNLNHDAMYWYRQDPGQGLRLIYYSQIVNDFQKGDIAEGYSVSREKKESFPLTVTSAQKNPTAFYLCASSVGQGSPGELFFGEGSRLTVL.

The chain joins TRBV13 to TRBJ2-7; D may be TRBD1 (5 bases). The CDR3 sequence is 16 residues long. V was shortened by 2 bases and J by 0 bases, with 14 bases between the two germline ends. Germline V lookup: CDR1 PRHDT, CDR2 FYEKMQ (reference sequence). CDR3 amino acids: CASSLPRVGDSYEQYF. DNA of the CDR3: TGTGCCAGCAGCTTACCCAGGGTGGGCGACTCCTACGAGCAGTACTTC.

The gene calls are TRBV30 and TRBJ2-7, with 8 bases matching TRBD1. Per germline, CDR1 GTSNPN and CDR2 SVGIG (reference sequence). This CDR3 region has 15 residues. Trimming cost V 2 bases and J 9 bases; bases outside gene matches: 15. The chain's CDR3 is CAWSTPWTGIQGQYF. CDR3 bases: TGTGCCTGGAGTACTCCTTGGACAGGGATTCAAGGGCAGTACTTC.

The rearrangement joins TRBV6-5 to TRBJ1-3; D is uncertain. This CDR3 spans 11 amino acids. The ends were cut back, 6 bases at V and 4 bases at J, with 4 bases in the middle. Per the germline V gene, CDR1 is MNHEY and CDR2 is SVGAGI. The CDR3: CASSLGNTIYF. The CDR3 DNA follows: TGTGCCAGCAGCCTCGGAAACACCATATATTTT.